This T cell receptor (beta chain) stems from a study of graft-versus-host responses after intestinal transplantation. The wider study: Multivisceral, liver-intestinal, or isolated intestinal transplants were given to recipients. Among the recipients, all got anti-thymocyte globulin induction and then tacrolimus and steroids for 3 to 4 years.

Sequencing was performed with immunoSEQ multiplex PCR; in TCRdb, only in-frame clones are kept and a portion is missing. The table records some 100,000 clones, over 80% of them present only once. Regarding the study as a whole: GvH clones appeared in recipient marrow, some first in ileum or blood. Allografts of one patient group, those with graft-donor T cell macrochimerism, had high graft-versus-host to host-versus-graft clonal ratios.

Trimming shortened V by 4 bases and J by 2 bases, and 15 bases separated the two germline ends. CDR3 size: 15 residues. CDR1 and CDR2 from the germline V gene are SGHVS and FQNEAQ. This clone has only one observation. Antigen specificity is unknown. The receptor's source is a human donor who was the organ donor for an intestinal transplant. This chain links TRBV7-8 with TRBJ2-7; D perhaps matches TRBD2 (6 bases). Source: unstimulated CD8+ T cells sorted from spleen or lymph node cells, taken before transplant. The CDR3 DNA reads as TGTGCCAGCAGCTACCGCCCGGGAGCCCCCTACGAGCAGTACTTC. This codes for CASSYRPGAPYEQYF. The variable domain in full, with the rest retrieved from reference TRBV7-8 and TRBJ2-7, is GAGVSQSPRYKVAKRGQDVALRCDPISGHVSLFWYQQALGQGPEFLTYFQNEAQLDKSGLPSDRFFAERPEGSVSTLKIQRTQQEDSAVYLCASSYRPGAPYEQYFGPGTRLTVT.